The text below deals with one T cell receptor (beta chain). The target antigen is unknown. The data belong to a study of cytomegalovirus exposure and HLA in healthy donors. Profiling relied on immunoSEQ multiplex PCR, and the TCRdb table lists in-frame clones only, not all of them. In the table there are 150,000 or so clones, nearly 90% of which are singletons. In germline, CDR1 is SGHDT, CDR2 YYEEEE. This CDR3 contains 14 residues. V lost 4 bases, J lost 5 bases, and 6 bases stayed unmatched. Findings of the study overall: Researchers counted around 160 TCR beta chains as cytomegalovirus-associated.

Material for sequencing was PBMCs. This receptor was identified in a woman younger than 30 in good health and CMV-seropositive. The chain is built from TRBV5-6 and TRBJ1-2; 9 positions agree with TRBD1. The CDR3 loop reads CASSRLDRGYGYTF. CDR3 bases: TGTGCCAGCAGCCGATTAGACAGGGGGTATGGCTACACCTTC. Based on the CDR3 plus reference TRBV5-6 and TRBJ1-2, the full variable domain is DAGVTQSPTHLIKTRGQQVTLRCSPKSGHDTVSWYQQALGQGPQFIFQYYEEEERQRGNFPDRFSGHQFPNYSSELNVNALLLGDSALYLCASSRLDRGYGYTFGSGTRLTVV.